The 5 T cell receptor beta chains given below trace back to one sample, sequenced in a study of blood T cells in healthy people across ages. Together with a sample-barcoded 5' primer, a J-beta primer mix was included in a second PCR lasting roughly 6 to 12 cycles. TCRdb reanalysed the 5' RACE reads using MiXCR and keeps one entry per CDR3 protein. The sample shows hundreds of thousands of distinct CDR3 sequences, more than 45% of them seen only once. The sequenced sample was blood. The receptors derive from a woman older than 75 in good health.

This clonotype was seen only once. This chain connects TRBV29-1 to TRBJ1-1; no clear D. The CDR3 runs 10 residues. V gave up 4 bases and J gave up 4 bases, with 4 bases separating them. CDR1 SQVTM and CDR2 ANQGSEA come from the germline V gene. DNA for the CDR3: TGCAGCGTTGTAATCACTGAAGCTTTCTTT. It translates to CSVVITEAFF.

As for this clonotype: The junction departs from germline at one end; a sequencing error may be responsible. The chain has TRBV20-1 and TRBJ1-5, with TRBD1 matching over 7 bases. The CDR3 length is 14 residues. Germline V gives CDR1 DFQATT, CDR2 SNEGSKA (reference sequence). CDR3 DNA: TGCAGCGCTAGAAGGACAGGCTATGGGCAGCCCCAGCATTTT. Encoded protein: CSARRTGYGQPQHF.

The V gene is TRBV5-1, the J gene TRBJ2-6; D is unclear. The CDR3 contains 15 residues. CDR1 is SGHRS and CDR2 is YFSETQ in the germline V gene. V was cut by 0 bases and J by 1 base, with 5 bases left in between. This chain's CDR3 is CASSLDQSGANVLTF. For the CDR3, the DNA is TGCGCCAGCAGCTTGGATCAGTCTGGGGCCAACGTCCTGACTTTC.

This rearrangement joins TRBV12-3 or TRBV12-4 to TRBJ1-2; weak D call: TRBD1 (6 bases). CDR3 size: 14 residues. Trimming stripped 3 bases from V and 4 bases from J, with 12 bases between. The CDR3 coding sequence is TGTGCCAGCAGTTTGGACAGCCCCCTCTATGGCTACACCTTC. Amino acids: CASSLDSPLYGYTF.

This clonotype was found a few times. The genes are TRBV15 and TRBJ1-4; no clear D gene. V lost 5 bases and J lost 3, with 4 bases in between. This CDR3 comprises 12 residues. Germline V gene lookup returns CDR1 LNHNV and CDR2 YYDKDF (reference sequence). The CDR3 DNA is TGTGCCACCAGCTCCCCTAATGAAAAACTGTTTTTT. Amino acid sequence: CATSSPNEKLFF.